A selection of T cell receptor beta chains follows, all from one sample in a study of spatial heterogeneity in lung cancer. TCRdb called the 5' RACE reads again in MiXCR, with one record for every CDR3 protein. The sample shows under 150,000 distinct CDR3 sequences, 10% to 12% of them seen only once. The starting material was PBMCs, obtained at follow-up. These receptor sequences come from a female donor with early-stage non-small cell lung cancer. Both conserved end residues are part of each CDR3. A D gene is named only where the DNA matches it firmly. Clone size, where shown, is once, few, many, or a class for clones that have expanded.

j_gene: TRBJ1-2; d_gene: .; abundance: .; v_gene: TRBV27; CDR3aa: CASSLSASAIRFNYGYTF; CDR3nt: TGTGCCAGCAGTTTATCGGCCAGCGCGATAAGATTTAACTATGGCTACACCTTC
j_gene: TRBJ2-3; d_gene: .; abundance: .; v_gene: TRBV19; CDR3aa: CASSRGPGDTQYF; CDR3nt: TGTGCCAGTAGCCGGGGCCCTGGGGATACGCAGTATTTT
j_gene: TRBJ2-4; d_gene: .; abundance: .; v_gene: TRBV2; CDR3aa: CASSEELALIIQYF; CDR3nt: TGTGCCAGCAGTGAAGAACTAGCACTTATCATTCAGTACTTC
j_gene: TRBJ1-1; d_gene: .; abundance: .; v_gene: TRBV27; CDR3aa: CASSLYSPGTEAFF; CDR3nt: TGTGCCAGCAGTTTATATAGCCCAGGGACTGAAGCTTTCTTT
j_gene: TRBJ2-2; d_gene: .; abundance: once; v_gene: TRBV5-1; CDR3aa: CASSGRALNTGELFF; CDR3nt: TGCGCCAGCAGCGGGCGGGCCCTGAACACCGGGGAGCTGTTTTTT
j_gene: TRBJ2-3; d_gene: TRBD2; abundance: many; v_gene: TRBV29-1; CDR3aa: CSAGLGADTQYF; CDR3nt: TGCAGCGCCGGACTAGGCGCAGATACGCAGTATTTT
j_gene: TRBJ2-5; d_gene: TRBD2; abundance: many; v_gene: TRBV3-1; CDR3aa: CASSQDRLAEETQYF; CDR3nt: TGTGCCAGCAGCCAAGATCGCCTAGCGGAAGAGACCCAGTACTTC
j_gene: TRBJ1-1; d_gene: .; abundance: few; v_gene: TRBV28; CDR3aa: CASTSAGINTEAFF; CDR3nt: TGTGCCAGCACTTCGGCAGGGATCAACACTGAAGCTTTCTTT
j_gene: TRBJ1-1; d_gene: .; abundance: .; v_gene: TRBV19; CDR3aa: CASGQGRQRNTEAFF; CDR3nt: TGTGCCAGTGGGCAGGGACGGCAAAGGAACACTGAAGCTTTCTTT
j_gene: TRBJ2-3; d_gene: TRBD1; abundance: .; v_gene: TRBV11-2; CDR3aa: CASTHRGRTDTQYF; CDR3nt: TGTGCCAGCACCCACAGGGGGCGAACAGATACGCAGTATTTT
j_gene: TRBJ1-4; d_gene: TRBD1; abundance: .; v_gene: TRBV20-1; CDR3aa: CSASPGQGQNEKLFF; CDR3nt: TGCAGTGCTAGCCCCGGACAGGGACAAAATGAAAAACTGTTTTTT
j_gene: TRBJ2-3; d_gene: TRBD2; abundance: .; v_gene: TRBV28; CDR3aa: CASSLFLSASGTNTDTQYF; CDR3nt: TGTGCCAGCAGTTTATTTTTGTCGGCTAGCGGGACCAACACAGATACGCAGTATTTT
j_gene: TRBJ1-2; d_gene: .; abundance: many; v_gene: TRBV9; CDR3aa: CASSSDQYGYTF; CDR3nt: TGTGCCAGCAGCTCCGACCAGTATGGCTACACCTTC
j_gene: TRBJ1-1; d_gene: .; abundance: .; v_gene: TRBV3-1; CDR3aa: CASSQGYENTEAFF; CDR3nt: TGTGCCAGCAGCCAAGGGTACGAGAACACTGAAGCTTTCTTT
j_gene: TRBJ2-1; d_gene: .; abundance: many; v_gene: TRBV7-9; CDR3aa: CASSAEPAPEQFF; CDR3nt: TGTGCCAGCAGCGCCGAACCTGCCCCAGAGCAGTTCTTC
j_gene: TRBJ2-1; d_gene: TRBD2; abundance: .; v_gene: TRBV5-1; CDR3aa: CASRRGTSGSNEQFF; CDR3nt: TGCGCCAGCAGGCGAGGGACTAGCGGGAGTAATGAGCAGTTCTTC
j_gene: TRBJ2-3; d_gene: TRBD1; abundance: few; v_gene: TRBV27; CDR3aa: CASSPRQGYTDTQYF; CDR3nt: TGTGCCAGCAGTCCGAGACAGGGCTACACAGATACGCAGTATTTT
j_gene: TRBJ1-1; d_gene: .; abundance: many; v_gene: TRBV4-1; CDR3aa: CASSPPAGPPAVF; CDR3nt: TGCGCCAGCAGCCCCCCCGCCGGGCCCCCGGCGGTGTTT
j_gene: TRBJ2-1; d_gene: .; abundance: .; v_gene: TRBV2; CDR3aa: CASREGTGSNEQFF; CDR3nt: TGTGCCAGCCGGGAGGGGACAGGGAGCAATGAGCAGTTCTTC
j_gene: TRBJ2-1; d_gene: .; abundance: many; v_gene: TRBV4-2; CDR3aa: CASSQPLSFEQFF; CDR3nt: TGTGCCAGCAGCCAACCCCTCTCCTTTGAGCAGTTCTTC
j_gene: TRBJ2-4; d_gene: .; abundance: few; v_gene: TRBV7-2; CDR3aa: CASSLIAEAVKNIQYF; CDR3nt: TGTGCCAGCAGCTTAATAGCCGAAGCGGTCAAAAACATTCAGTACTTC
j_gene: TRBJ1-2; d_gene: .; abundance: few; v_gene: TRBV27; CDR3aa: CASSPLDADHYGYTF; CDR3nt: TGTGCCAGCAGTCCGTTAGATGCTGACCACTATGGCTACACCTTC
j_gene: TRBJ1-6; d_gene: .; abundance: .; v_gene: TRBV6-1; CDR3aa: CASSEGLWQFIEDNSPLHF; CDR3nt: TGTGCCAGCAGTGAAGGGTTGTGGCAGTTTATTGAAGATAATTCACCCCTCCACTTT
j_gene: TRBJ2-1; d_gene: TRBD1; abundance: .; v_gene: TRBV6-6; CDR3aa: CASTRQGVWNEQFF; CDR3nt: TGTGCCAGCACCCGGCAGGGGGTTTGGAATGAGCAGTTCTTC
j_gene: TRBJ2-5; d_gene: TRBD1; abundance: few; v_gene: TRBV28; CDR3aa: CASSFGAGGETQYF; CDR3nt: TGTGCCAGCAGTTTTGGGGCAGGGGGAGAGACCCAGTACTTC
j_gene: TRBJ2-5; d_gene: .; abundance: .; v_gene: TRBV5-1; CDR3aa: CASSLEGLETQYF; CDR3nt: TGCGCCAGCAGCTTGGAGGGCCTCGAGACCCAGTACTTC
j_gene: TRBJ2-1; d_gene: .; abundance: .; v_gene: TRBV30; CDR3aa: CAWSKRQSYNEQFF; CDR3nt: TGTGCCTGGAGTAAGAGACAGAGCTACAATGAGCAGTTCTTC
j_gene: TRBJ2-7; d_gene: .; abundance: .; v_gene: TRBV5-1; CDR3aa: CASSLDGGNYEQYF; CDR3nt: TGCGCCAGCAGCTTGGATGGGGGGAACTACGAGCAGTACTTC
j_gene: TRBJ2-3; d_gene: .; abundance: .; v_gene: TRBV24-1; CDR3aa: CATSDSSGVATDTQYF; CDR3nt: TGTGCCACCAGTGATTCGTCAGGGGTCGCCACAGATACGCAGTATTTT
j_gene: TRBJ1-4; d_gene: TRBD1; abundance: many; v_gene: TRBV7-6; CDR3aa: CASSLGQGGEKLFF; CDR3nt: TGTGCCAGCAGCTTAGGCCAGGGGGGTGAAAAACTGTTTTTT
j_gene: TRBJ1-4; d_gene: TRBD1; abundance: few; v_gene: TRBV29-1; CDR3aa: CSVGTGDGFGEKLFF; CDR3nt: TGCAGCGTCGGGACAGGGGACGGTTTCGGTGAAAAACTGTTTTTT
j_gene: TRBJ1-1; d_gene: .; abundance: few; v_gene: TRBV3-1; CDR3aa: CASKFASRGTEAFF; CDR3nt: TGTGCCAGCAAATTCGCTAGCCGGGGCACTGAAGCTTTCTTT
j_gene: TRBJ1-5; d_gene: .; abundance: many; v_gene: TRBV12-3/TRBV12-4; CDR3aa: CASSSDRFNQPQHF; CDR3nt: TGTGCCAGCAGCTCAGACAGGTTCAATCAGCCCCAGCATTTT
j_gene: TRBJ2-3; d_gene: TRBD2; abundance: .; v_gene: TRBV6-5; CDR3aa: CASSREGLAGLTDTQYF; CDR3nt: TGTGCCAGCAGTCGCGAGGGACTAGCGGGCCTCACAGATACGCAGTATTTT
j_gene: TRBJ1-5; d_gene: TRBD1; abundance: few; v_gene: TRBV19; CDR3aa: CASSIVRDRYNQPQHF; CDR3nt: TGTGCCAGTAGTATCGTGCGGGACAGGTACAATCAGCCCCAGCATTTT
j_gene: TRBJ2-7; d_gene: .; abundance: .; v_gene: TRBV10-1; CDR3aa: CATGEDYEQYF; CDR3nt: TGCGCCACCGGAGAGGACTACGAGCAGTACTTC
j_gene: TRBJ2-2; d_gene: TRBD2; abundance: few; v_gene: TRBV6-1; CDR3aa: CASRAGLAGGTGELFF; CDR3nt: TGTGCCAGCAGGGCGGGACTAGCGGGAGGCACCGGGGAGCTGTTTTTT
j_gene: TRBJ2-1; d_gene: TRBD1; abundance: .; v_gene: TRBV29-1; CDR3aa: CSVDPGQGVREQFF; CDR3nt: TGCAGCGTTGACCCGGGACAGGGGGTACGTGAGCAGTTCTTC
j_gene: TRBJ1-4; d_gene: .; abundance: medium-sized; v_gene: TRBV7-2; CDR3aa: CASSSRDTIGKLFF; CDR3nt: TGTGCCAGCAGCTCCCGGGACACAATAGGAAAACTGTTTTTT